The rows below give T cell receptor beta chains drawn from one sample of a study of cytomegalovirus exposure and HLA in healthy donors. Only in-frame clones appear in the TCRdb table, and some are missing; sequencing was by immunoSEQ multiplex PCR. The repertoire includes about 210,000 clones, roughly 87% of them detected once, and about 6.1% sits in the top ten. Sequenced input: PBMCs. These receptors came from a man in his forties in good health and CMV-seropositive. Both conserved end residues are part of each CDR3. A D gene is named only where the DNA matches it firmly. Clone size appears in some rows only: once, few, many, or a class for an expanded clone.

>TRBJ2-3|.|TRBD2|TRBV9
TGTGCCAGCACCCCCGCAAGCGGGGCCCCGGATACGCAGTATTTT
CASTPASGAPDTQYF
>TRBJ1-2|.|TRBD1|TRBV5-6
TGTGCCAGCAGCACGGCAATGGACAGGGTGCGGGGCTACACCTTC
CASSTAMDRVRGYTF
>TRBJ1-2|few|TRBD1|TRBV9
TGTGCCAGCAGCGTAAGGGACAGGGGACCGGGCTACACCTTC
CASSVRDRGPGYTF
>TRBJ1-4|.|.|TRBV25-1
TGTGCCAGCAGTAGGGACTCGGGTAATGAAAAACTGTTTTTT
CASSRDSGNEKLFF
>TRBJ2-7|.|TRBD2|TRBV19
TGTGCCAGTAGTGATGGTAAAGGCGGGAGGATGTACGAGCAGTACTTC
CASSDGKGGRMYEQYF
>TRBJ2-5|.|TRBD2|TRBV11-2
TGTGCCAGCAGCTCCACTGGACTAGCGGGAGTTGGGGAGACCCAGTACTTC
CASSSTGLAGVGETQYF
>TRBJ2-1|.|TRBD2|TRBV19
TGTGCCAGTAGCCGCCCGAGCGGGAGTAAACATGAGCAGTTCTTC
CASSRPSGSKHEQFF
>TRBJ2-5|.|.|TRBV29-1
TGCAGCGTTAAGGACTCTGTTGAGACCCAGTACTTC
CSVKDSVETQYF
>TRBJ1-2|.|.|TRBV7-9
TGTGCCAGCAGCCCCGACGCCCGGCGGGACTATGGCTACACCTTC
CASSPDARRDYGYTF
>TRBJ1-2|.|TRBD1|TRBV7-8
TGTGCCAGCAGCTTAGGGCCAGGGCAGGGGGCTAACTATGGCTACACCTTC
CASSLGPGQGANYGYTF
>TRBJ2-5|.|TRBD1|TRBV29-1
TGCAGCGCAATAAGGACAGGGCTGGGGGAGACCCAGTACTTC
CSAIRTGLGETQYF
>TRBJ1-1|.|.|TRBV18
TGTGCCAGCTCACCATACAGGGAGGGCACTGAAGCTTTCTTT
CASSPYREGTEAFF
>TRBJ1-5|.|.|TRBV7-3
TGTGCCAGCAGCCCAGGGCCGGACAATCAGCCCCAGCATTTT
CASSPGPDNQPQHF
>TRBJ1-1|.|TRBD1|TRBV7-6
TGTGCCAGCACCATCCTAAGTGGCAGGGGGGACACTGAAGCTTTCTTT
CASTILSGRGDTEAFF
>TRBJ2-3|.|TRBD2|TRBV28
TGTGCCAGCAGGTCTCTAGCGGCCCCCGTCCCAGATACGCAGTATTTT
CASRSLAAPVPDTQYF
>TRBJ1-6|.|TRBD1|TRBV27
TGTGCCAGCAGAACAGGGGGTTCACCCCTCCACTTT
CASRTGGSPLHF
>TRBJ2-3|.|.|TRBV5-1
TGCGCCAGCAGCCCCGCGGGCACAGATACGCAGTATTTT
CASSPAGTDTQYF
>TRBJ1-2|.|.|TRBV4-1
TGCGCCAGCAGCCACCCCGGGAAGGGCTCTGGCTACACCTTC
CASSHPGKGSGYTF
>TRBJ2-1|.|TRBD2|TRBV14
TGTGCCAGCAGCCAGACTAGCGGGATCATAAATGAGCAGTTCTTC
CASSQTSGIINEQFF
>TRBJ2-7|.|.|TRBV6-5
TGTGCCAGCAGTTATAGCGCAGTGGTATCCTACGAGCAGTACTTC
CASSYSAVVSYEQYF
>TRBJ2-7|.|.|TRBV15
TGTGCCACCAGCAGGCATCGGGACATAACCTACGAGCAGTACTTC
CATSRHRDITYEQYF
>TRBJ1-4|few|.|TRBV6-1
TGTGCCAGCAGTGAAGGGGGCGCGGCTAATGAAAAACTGTTTTTT
CASSEGGAANEKLFF
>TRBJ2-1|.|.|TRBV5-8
TGTGCCAGCAGCTTGGGGTGGGGGCACAATGAGCAGTTCTTC
CASSLGWGHNEQFF
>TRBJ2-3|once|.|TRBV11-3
TGTGCCAGCAGCGATTTGTCGATTACTAGCACAGATACGCAGTATTTT
CASSDLSITSTDTQYF
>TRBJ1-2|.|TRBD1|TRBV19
TGTGCCAGTAGTATCGGGACAGGGTTCATTTATGGCTACACCTTC
CASSIGTGFIYGYTF
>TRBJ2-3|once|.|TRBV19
TGTGCCAGTAGTATCCTGTTAGGCACAGATACGCAGTATTTT
CASSILLGTDTQYF
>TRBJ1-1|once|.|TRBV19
TGTGCCACCGTGAACACTGAAGCTTTCTTT
CATVNTEAFF
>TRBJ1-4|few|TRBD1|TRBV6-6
TGTGCCAGCAGTGGCCAGGGGGCGCAAACTAATGAAAAACTGTTTTTT
CASSGQGAQTNEKLFF
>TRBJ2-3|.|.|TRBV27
TGTGCCAGCAGGCACCCTCTCCAACTATCAGATACGCAGTATTTT
CASRHPLQLSDTQYF
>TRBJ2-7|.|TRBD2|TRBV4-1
TGCGCCAGCAGCCAAGTTGTGGGGGGGGACGAGCAGTACTTC
CASSQVVGGDEQYF
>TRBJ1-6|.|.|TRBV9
TGTGCCAGCAGCGTAGGTTCTAAGAATTCACCCCTCCACTTT
CASSVGSKNSPLHF
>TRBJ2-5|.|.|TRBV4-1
TGCGCCAGCAGCCAAGCAGATCAAGAGACCCAGTACTTC
CASSQADQETQYF